The clone carrying this T cell receptor (beta chain) has just one count. The germline V and J ends were trimmed by 2 bases and 6 bases, with 17 bases remaining between them. Germline CDR1 is SGHNT and CDR2 is YENEEA. The CDR3 length is 15 residues. Generated by immunoSEQ multiplex PCR, the TCRdb table keeps only in-frame clones and is missing some. The sample shows 150,000 to 200,000 clones, around 92% of them seen only once. The data were obtained in a study of T cell responses to AZD1222 COVID-19 vaccine. This receptor was taken from an adult who received the AZD1222 COVID-19 vaccine. This chain links TRBV11-3 with TRBJ2-7; maybe TRBD2 (6 bases). Specimen: peripheral blood, collected 28 days after the second AZD1222 dose. Here the CDR3 reads CASSLSREMAGEQYF. CDR3 DNA sequence: TGTGCCAGCAGCTTATCCCGGGAGATGGCGGGCGAGCAGTACTTC.